The source of this T cell receptor (beta chain) is a study of blood T cell repertoires in COVID-19. Study details: Sites across the United States, Italy and Spain contributed samples from acute and convalescent COVID-19.

Germline CDR1 SGHRS, CDR2 YFSETQ. J gave up 1 base and V 4 bases, and 9 bases lay outside the gene matches. The CDR3 has 16 amino acids. Under the authors' procedure: The authors estimated nucleated cell counts from reference gene primer amplification. Method: immunoSEQ multiplex PCR; TCRdb's copy keeps in-frame clones and lacks some. V and J calls and clone size follow that table, whereas D and trimming were derived from the DNA. The sample consists of some 120,000 clones, about 85% of them appearing once. The sequencing input was peripheral blood. This clonotype was obtained from a man aged 55 to 70 with acute or convalescent COVID-19. The chain is built from TRBV5-1 and TRBJ2-5; 8 nucleotides line up with TRBD1. This CDR3 is CASSTLTGGVQETQYF. The CDR3 nucleotides are TGCGCCAGCAGCACTCTCACAGGGGGTGTCCAAGAGACCCAGTACTTC.